This entry describes one TCR beta chain. It has no known antigen specificity. No clone much larger than this one lies a single base away; base qualities are absent. This sample is part of a study of Graves' ophthalmopathy and Graves' hyperthyroidism (dated 2018 in TCRdb). At the level of the whole study: Peripheral blood was collected at initial diagnosis, before any treatment. To tell Graves' ophthalmopathy apart from Graves' hyperthyroidism, and to predict which patients would progress to ophthalmopathy, the study relied on TCR beta repertoire signatures. In total, approximately 140 blood samples were TCR-sequenced: 43 ophthalmopathy, roughly 80 hyperthyroidism and some 17 hyperthyroidism-to-ophthalmopathy patients. To explore V-J signatures that separate ophthalmopathy from hyperthyroidism, a discovery set of fewer than 110 patients was enrolled, consisting of more than 40 with ophthalmopathy and under 65 with stable hyperthyroidism. For independent validation, a separate cohort was made up of approximately 19 hyperthyroidism patients plus 17 patients who later progressed from hyperthyroidism to ophthalmopathy. In five or six hyperthyroidism patients, the T-cell repertoires found in thyroid tissue were compared with those found in blood. Once sampling was done, hyperthyroidism patients were given methimazole at a starting dose of 30 mg daily, while ophthalmopathy patients were given high-dose intravenous methylprednisolone. Paper-wide results and their limitations: Sample size was not statistically predetermined, and group allocation was not concealed from the investigators. In validation, the model predicted ophthalmopathy progression with nearly 71% sensitivity and less than 80% specificity; 12 predicted patients were CT-confirmed with GO in a median of 6.5 months. The 13-signature model separated ophthalmopathy from stable hyperthyroidism with approximately 88% sensitivity and 81.08% specificity in cross-validation, and 80%/75% in the test set. Among expanded thyroid clonotypes with frequency above 0.001, most also showed up in blood, which suggests that blood repertoires may reflect the thyroid immune response.

For repertoire sequencing, the TCR beta CDR3 regions were amplified from RNA transcripts. HTBI primers and the Qiagen OneStep RT-PCR kit were used in a first-round RT-PCR, which was followed by a second-round multiplex PCR, size selection and purification. Sequencing of the libraries was carried out on an Illumina HiSeq2000 in paired-end mode with 100 bp reads. From the authors' description of their analysis: SOAPnuke was used to process the reads, removing any read that contained adapters or uncalled bases, had a mean Phred below 15, or lacked an exact match to the constant primer or identifier. COPE v1.2.5 was used to merge the high-quality paired reads. Each unique nucleotide sequence was defined as a clonotype, and clonotypes were aligned to IMGT TRB V, D and J references with MiTCR v1.1. Only V-J combinations with frequency above 0.0001 were analysed, covering about 99% of repertoires. For each V-J combination, a TCR clonal expansion and chaos score was defined as the ratio of F50 clonal expansion to chaos observed in the TCRdist matrix. Welch's t-statistics and random forest were used to narrow the features down to 13 V-J combinations, which were then fed into a naive Bayes classifier. The Morisita-Horn index was used to measure how similar the thyroid and blood repertoires were. The public reads were run again by TCRdb, first through fastp at Q25 and then through MiXCR, and only productive beta chains were kept. Each entry is one CDR3 protein sequence, shown with its most common DNA and genes. Here the V and J calls rest on TCRdb's processing, not on the authors' analysis. The sample has hundreds of thousands of distinct CDR3 sequences on record, 40% of them singletons. The top ten clones comprise roughly 45% of the sample.

Patients with ophthalmopathy had moderately to severely active disease, with a Clinical Activity Score of 3 or more, a NOSPECS grade of 4 or more, and a disease duration of less than 3 months. Anyone with other autoimmune diseases, uncontrolled infections, pregnancy or lactation was excluded from the study. Diagnosis was based on clinical symptoms, serum thyroxine, TRAb, thyroid ultrasound and orbital computed tomography. Using Ficoll-Paque density gradient centrifugation, PBMCs were isolated from 8.5 to 10 ml of fresh peripheral blood. Trizol reagent was used to extract the total RNA, and its quality was then checked on an Agilent 2100 Bioanalyzer. As encoded in the germline V gene, CDR1 is MNHEY while CDR2 is SVGAGI. The CDR3 starts with the cysteine, ends with the phenylalanine, and has 15 residues. The CDR3 DNA has 45 bases and is translated from base 1. Relative to germline, V is 6 bases shorter and J is 4 bases shorter, with 15 bases between their ends.

Sequenced input: peripheral blood. This TCR was sampled from an adult man with Graves' ophthalmopathy. The rearrangement combines TRBV6-5 with TRBJ2-2; TRBD1 is a possible D gene, resting on 6 matching bases. The CDR3 in this case is CASSPPQGRTGELFF. The sequence in DNA is TGTGCCAGCAGCCCCCCCCAGGGGCGCACCGGGGAGCTGTTTTTT.